The 10 T cell receptor beta chains listed next were all sequenced from one sample in a study of Ad26.COV2.S vaccination and SARS-CoV-2 variants. The data were produced by immunoSEQ multiplex PCR, yet TCRdb's version contains in-frame clones alone and is incomplete. The sample carries 300,000 to 400,000 clones, 86% recorded once. As for treatment: around 19 received Ad26.COV2.S at low or high dose, single or two shots; roughly 5 received placebo; per-sample allocation not given. Specimens were obtained on day 63 following the first vaccine or placebo injection. Source: peripheral blood, taken in a trial of Ad26.COV2.S vaccine versus placebo. These receptors originate from a person aged 18-60 years who received the Ad26.COV2.S COVID-19 vaccine or a placebo.

The chain couples TRBV9 to TRBJ2-1, with TRBD2 matching 7 bases. CDR1 is SGDLS, CDR2 YYNGEE, per germline. CDR3 size: 15 residues. The trim removed 1 base at V and 2 bases at J, leaving 3 bases unmatched. Written as DNA, the CDR3 is TGTGCCAGCAGCGTAACTGGGACTACCTACAATGAGCAGTTCTTC. This sequence encodes CASSVTGTTYNEQFF.

The CDR3, as DNA: TGTGCCACCAGTGATGCGGGGGGAAGTGAAAAACTGTTTTTT. This gives the protein CATSDAGGSEKLFF. V usage is TRBV24-1 and J usage is TRBJ1-4; tentative D call: TRBD1 (5 bases). Looked up from germline, CDR1 is KGHDR and CDR2 is SFDVKD. CDR3 length: 14 residues. Trimming cost V 3 bases and J 7 bases, with 11 bases left between them.

The V and J genes are TRBV27 and TRBJ2-1; D may be TRBD2 (6 bases). The CDR3 runs to 15 residues. From germline, CDR1 is MNHEY and CDR2 SMNVEV (reference sequence). With 3 bases removed from V and 1 base from J, the gap between germline ends came to 10 bases. CDR3 region: CASSLTRLSYNEQFF. The CDR3 DNA reads TGTGCCAGCAGTTTGACTAGATTGTCCTACAATGAGCAGTTCTTC.

This clone turned up a few times. This chain connects TRBV10-3 to TRBJ1-1; 7 nucleotides align to TRBD1. The CDR3 has 13 amino acids. V lost 8 bases, J lost 10 bases, and 13 bases stayed unmatched. Germline CDR1 and CDR2: ENHRY and SYGVKD. The CDR3 DNA reads as TGTGCCATCTACGCCCCTGACAGGGAGGCAGCTTTCTTT. This codes for CAIYAPDREAAFF.

J is TRBJ2-7 and V is TRBV19; D gene uncertain. V gave up 6 bases and J gave up 3 bases, with 18 bases separating them. This CDR3 region has 15 residues. Germline V lookup: CDR1 LNHDA, CDR2 SQIVND (reference sequence). The CDR3 DNA is TGTGCCAGTAGCTTTTTGGGAAAATCGGGCTACGAGCAGTACTTC. It specifies CASSFLGKSGYEQYF.

This clone turned up a few times. V is TRBV7-9 and J is TRBJ1-1; maybe TRBD1 (5 bases). Trimming took off 6 bases at V and 1 base at J, with 15 bases between the two ends. The CDR3 extends over 15 amino acids. Germline CDR1 and CDR2: SEHNR and FQNEAQ (reference sequence). The DNA for the CDR3 is TGTGCCAGCAGTAAATGGGGCAGAACGAACACTGAAGCTTTCTTT. Its translation is CASSKWGRTNTEAFF.

V and J are TRBV5-4 and TRBJ2-1, with 8 bases matching TRBD2. In germline, CDR1 is SGHNT, CDR2 YYREEE (reference sequence). V trimming: 0 bases; J trimming: 1 base; junction bases outside the gene matches: 6. This CDR3 is built from 17 residues. CDR3 DNA sequence: TGTGCCAGCAGCTTGGGTGCGGGGGGCTCGTCCTACAATGAGCAGTTCTTC. Translating gives CASSLGAGGSSYNEQFF.

The chain carries TRBV7-8 and TRBJ2-5; D not resolved. This CDR3 has 15 amino acids. CDR1 SGHVS and CDR2 FQNEAQ come from the germline V gene. The germline V and J ends were trimmed by 6 bases and 1 base, with 15 bases remaining between them. This CDR3 reads CASSQDWGTQETQYF. The CDR3 nucleotides are TGTGCCAGCAGTCAAGATTGGGGTACCCAAGAGACCCAGTACTTC.

The rearrangement links TRBV28 to TRBJ1-4; unclear D gene. V was clipped by 4 bases and J by 5 bases, with 11 bases between them. The CDR3 spans 14 residues. In germline, CDR1 is MDHEN, CDR2 SYDVKM. The CDR3 reads CASSSPQTNEKLFF. The CDR3 nucleotides read TGTGCCAGCAGTTCCCCGCAGACGAATGAAAAACTGTTTTTT.

The gene calls are TRBV6-5 and TRBJ1-4; D may be TRBD1 (5 bases). Germline values: CDR1 MNHEY, CDR2 SVGAGI. The CDR3 consists of 13 residues. Trimming took off 7 bases at V and 7 bases at J, with 13 bases between the two ends. The CDR3 DNA follows: TGTGCCAGCACCGTGTGGGGGAGTGAAAAACTGTTTTTT. It codes for CASTVWGSEKLFF.